This T cell receptor (beta chain) comes out of a study of blood T cell repertoires in COVID-19. Whole-study context: Samples of COVID-19 (acute and convalescent) were obtained from the United States, Italy and Spain.

The CDR3 covers 15 residues. The ends were cut back, 5 bases at V and 1 base at J, with 14 bases in the middle. Germline CDR1 SGHVS, CDR2 FQNEAQ. In the original workflow: It was from reference gene primer amplification that nucleated cell counts were estimated. Method: immunoSEQ multiplex PCR; TCRdb's copy keeps in-frame clones and lacks some. V and J calls and clone size are given by that table; D and trimming were obtained from the DNA. This sample carries about 89,000 clones, about nine tenths of them seen once, and the ten largest clones take over 12%. The rearrangement joins TRBV7-8 to TRBJ1-1; a weak D match, TRBD1 (6 bases). Source material: peripheral blood. This receptor was identified in a male donor with acute or convalescent COVID-19. The CDR3 region is CASSLQQQGNTEAFF. The CDR3 DNA reads TGTGCCAGCAGCCTTCAACAACAGGGGAACACTGAAGCTTTCTTT.